This is a list of T cell receptor beta chains from one sample in a study of blood T cell repertoires in COVID-19. Clones were sequenced by immunoSEQ multiplex PCR, and TCRdb holds only the in-frame ones, with some missing. This repertoire shows around 240,000 clones, just under 90% found once; its top ten account for 0.87%. The specimen was PBMCs or T cells enriched from blood (not recorded which). The receptor source for this set is a man in his forties or fifties who had been exposed to COVID-19. The CDR3 runs from the conserved cysteine through the conserved F or W. Each record gives: J gene, clone size, D gene, V gene, CDR3 protein, CDR3 DNA. The D gene is left open where the match is weak. The size entry is marked missing in some rows and otherwise reads once, few, many or a size class.

>TRBJ1-1|few|NA|TRBV25-1
CASSPGGGLGTEAFF
TGTGCCAGCAGTCCCGGGGGAGGGCTGGGGACTGAAGCTTTCTTT
>TRBJ1-1|NA|TRBD1|TRBV27
CASSPQGVHNTEAFF
TGTGCCAGCAGTCCACAGGGGGTACACAACACTGAAGCTTTCTTT
>TRBJ2-1|NA|TRBD1|TRBV5-1
CASSLTGVAEQFF
TGCGCCAGCAGCTTGACAGGGGTGGCTGAGCAGTTCTTC
>TRBJ1-4|NA|NA|TRBV3-1/TRBV3-2
CASSLPNPSGKLFF
TGTGCCAGCAGCCTTCCAAACCCCTCGGGAAAACTGTTTTTT
>TRBJ2-3|NA|TRBD2|TRBV5-1
CASSLGPESGSTDTQYF
TGCGCCAGCAGCTTGGGTCCTGAGAGCGGGAGTACAGATACGCAGTATTTT
>TRBJ1-3|NA|TRBD1|TRBV5-1
CASSSGQSGNTIYF
TGCGCCAGCAGCTCGGGACAGTCAGGAAACACCATATATTTT
>TRBJ2-7|NA|NA|TRBV2
CASSGTFGGSEQYF
TGTGCCAGCAGTGGGACATTCGGTGGCAGCGAGCAGTACTTC
>TRBJ1-1|NA|NA|TRBV28
CASSLWDRYAFF
TGTGCCAGCAGTTTATGGGACAGATATGCTTTCTTT
>TRBJ1-5|NA|NA|TRBV5-1
CASSLAGGSNQPQHF
TGCGCCAGCAGCTTGGCCGGGGGAAGCAATCAGCCCCAGCATTTT
>TRBJ2-1|once|NA|TRBV5-1
CASSFDPSTGTNEQFF
TGCGCCAGCAGCTTCGACCCGAGTACGGGTACGAATGAGCAGTTCTTC
>TRBJ2-3|NA|TRBD1|TRBV9
CASSWDRTNTDTQYF
TGTGCCAGCAGCTGGGACAGGACAAACACAGATACGCAGTATTTT
>TRBJ1-1|NA|NA|TRBV30
CAWSVVVNTEAFF
TGTGCCTGGAGTGTAGTAGTGAACACTGAAGCTTTCTTT
>TRBJ2-1|once|NA|TRBV20-1
CSASRGAARNEQFF
TGCAGTGCTAGTCGGGGTGCCGCCCGCAATGAGCAGTTCTTC
>TRBJ1-1|NA|NA|TRBV21-1
CASSYWDRNTEAFF
TGTGCCAGCAGCTATTGGGACAGGAACACTGAAGCTTTCTTT
>TRBJ2-2|NA|TRBD2|TRBV5-1
CASSLSLAGGPGGELFF
TGCGCCAGCAGCTTGAGCTTAGCGGGAGGGCCCGGCGGGGAGCTGTTTTTT
>TRBJ2-4|NA|TRBD1|TRBV4-1
CASTRTGAKNIQYF
TGCGCCAGCACACGGACAGGGGCTAAAAACATTCAGTACTTC
>TRBJ2-5|NA|NA|TRBV2
CASTHQRRPETQYF
TGTGCCAGCACTCACCAGCGTCGCCCGGAGACCCAGTACTTC
>TRBJ2-3|NA|NA|TRBV27
CASSFQGTDTQYF
TGTGCCAGCAGTTTCCAGGGGACAGATACGCAGTATTTT
>TRBJ2-2|NA|NA|TRBV2
CASTEHGATGELFF
TGTGCCAGCACTGAACATGGGGCCACCGGGGAGCTGTTTTTT
>TRBJ2-7|NA|NA|TRBV5-1
CASSLGAGKYEQYF
TGCGCCAGCAGCTTGGGAGCAGGGAAGTACGAGCAGTACTTC
>TRBJ1-2|NA|NA|TRBV3-1/TRBV3-2
CASSQVRINSHYGYTF
TGTGCCAGCAGCCAAGTAAGGATAAACAGCCACTATGGCTACACCTTC
>TRBJ2-7|NA|TRBD1|TRBV28
CASSQWVGQVDF
TGTGCCAGCAGCCAATGGGTGGGACAGGTCGACTTC
>TRBJ1-1|NA|TRBD1|TRBV5-1
CASSLGRTGLTEAFF
TGCGCCAGCAGCTTGGGGAGGACAGGGCTCACTGAAGCTTTCTTT
>TRBJ1-5|NA|NA|TRBV30
CAWSVSRHQPQHF
TGTGCCTGGAGTGTGTCCAGGCATCAGCCCCAGCATTTT
>TRBJ1-2|once|NA|TRBV3-1/TRBV3-2
CASSQADLTGYTF
TGTGCCAGCAGCCAAGCTGACTTGACGGGCTACACCTTC
>TRBJ2-2|NA|NA|TRBV2
CASILYEDTGELFF
TGTGCCAGCATCCTCTACGAGGACACCGGGGAGCTGTTTTTT
>TRBJ1-5|NA|TRBD1|TRBV3-1/TRBV3-2
CASSQQTGVSQPQHF
TGTGCCAGCAGCCAACAGACAGGGGTCAGTCAGCCCCAGCATTTT
>TRBJ1-2|NA|TRBD1|TRBV18
CASSPQGTGNIYGYTF
TGTGCCAGCTCACCACAGGGGACAGGCAACATCTATGGCTACACCTTC
>TRBJ1-1|NA|NA|TRBV7-9
CASSFSTPNTEAFF
TGTGCCAGCAGCTTTAGTACCCCGAACACTGAAGCTTTCTTT
>TRBJ2-2|NA|NA|TRBV15
CATSRERFNTGELFF
TGTGCCACCAGCAGAGAGCGGTTCAACACCGGGGAGCTGTTTTTT
>TRBJ2-1|once|TRBD1|TRBV7-7
CASSSGTGPLNEQFF
TGTGCTAGCAGTTCCGGGACAGGCCCCCTCAATGAGCAGTTCTTC
>TRBJ2-7|NA|TRBD1|TRBV5-1
CASKQGQRKSEQYF
TGCGCCAGCAAACAGGGACAGAGGAAGAGCGAGCAGTACTTC
>TRBJ2-5|NA|TRBD1|TRBV11-2
CASSLAGTGGQETQYF
TGTGCCAGCAGCTTAGCGGGGACAGGGGGCCAAGAGACCCAGTACTTC
>TRBJ2-3|NA|TRBD2|TRBV5-1
CASSSSGGSTDTQYF
TGCGCCAGCAGCTCCAGCGGGGGGAGCACAGATACGCAGTATTTT
>TRBJ2-2|NA|TRBD1|TRBV5-1
CASSLLDRGTGELFF
TGCGCCAGCAGCTTATTGGACAGGGGCACCGGGGAGCTGTTTTTT
>TRBJ2-1|NA|TRBD2|TRBV7-9
CASSLVGTSGRESYNEQFF
TGTGCCAGCAGCTTAGTCGGTACTAGCGGGAGAGAATCCTACAATGAGCAGTTCTTC
>TRBJ2-2|NA|NA|TRBV28
CASSSPGDGELFF
TGTGCCAGCAGCTCCCCGGGGGACGGGGAGCTGTTTTTT
>TRBJ1-2|NA|TRBD1|TRBV29-1
CSVVRDRGQGGYTF
TGCAGCGTTGTGAGGGACAGGGGGCAAGGCGGCTACACCTTC
>TRBJ2-5|NA|TRBD2|TRBV7-9
CASSGGLAGYRYQETQYF
TGTGCCAGCAGCGGGGGACTAGCGGGATATAGGTACCAAGAGACCCAGTACTTC
>TRBJ2-3|NA|TRBD2|TRBV7-8
CASSLAIFAGGMPGTDTQYF
TGTGCCAGCAGCTTAGCGATTTTCGCGGGGGGAATGCCTGGCACAGATACGCAGTATTTT
>TRBJ1-5|NA|NA|TRBV11-1
CASSPGRGGNQPQHF
TGTGCCAGCAGCCCGGGGAGGGGAGGGAATCAGCCCCAGCATTTT
>TRBJ2-3|NA|TRBD2|TRBV14
CASSQKRGSTDTQYF
TGTGCCAGCAGCCAAAAGCGGGGCTCCACAGATACGCAGTATTTT
>TRBJ1-2|NA|NA|TRBV27
CASSSNQGWDGYTF
TGTGCCAGCAGTTCAAACCAGGGGTGGGATGGCTACACCTTC
>TRBJ1-4|NA|NA|TRBV4-2
CASSLQGSANEKLFF
TGTGCCAGCAGCCTACAGGGTTCAGCTAATGAAAAACTGTTTTTT
>TRBJ2-3|NA|NA|TRBV11-3
CASSSRDWWGNTQYF
TGTGCCAGCAGCTCCCGGGACTGGTGGGGGAATACGCAGTATTTT
>TRBJ2-5|NA|TRBD2|TRBV2
CATGTSDTQETQYF
TGTGCCACCGGGACTAGCGATACCCAAGAGACCCAGTACTTC
>TRBJ2-2|NA|TRBD2|TRBV7-6
CASSLAGTNTGELFF
TGTGCCAGCAGTCTAGCGGGAACGAACACCGGGGAGCTGTTTTTT
>TRBJ2-1|NA|NA|TRBV19
CASSIRGSKDEQFF
TGTGCCAGTAGTATCAGGGGTAGTAAGGATGAGCAGTTCTTC
>TRBJ2-5|NA|NA|TRBV5-1
CASTPAGPYQETQYF
TGCGCCAGCACTCCGGCAGGGCCGTACCAAGAGACCCAGTACTTC
>TRBJ2-5|NA|TRBD2|TRBV30
CAWSMGLATETQYF
TGTGCCTGGAGTATGGGACTAGCGACGGAGACCCAGTACTTC
>TRBJ2-3|NA|NA|TRBV7-9
CASSLDVARADTQYF
TGTGCCAGCAGCTTAGATGTCGCAAGAGCAGATACGCAGTATTTT
>TRBJ2-5|NA|TRBD1|TRBV9
CASSVGRRQGALETQYF
TGTGCCAGCAGCGTAGGGAGGAGGCAGGGGGCATTGGAGACCCAGTACTTC
>TRBJ2-5|NA|TRBD2|TRBV7-7
CASRAGTSGSPYF
TGTGCTAGCAGAGCCGGGACTAGCGGGAGCCCGTACTTC
>TRBJ1-2|NA|NA|TRBV29-1
CSVSGQDYGYTF
TGCAGCGTTTCAGGGCAGGACTATGGCTACACCTTC
>TRBJ2-6|NA|TRBD1|TRBV5-4
CASTGQGNSGANVLTF
TGTGCCAGTACGGGACAGGGCAACTCTGGGGCCAACGTCCTGACTTTC